This T cell receptor (beta chain) was obtained from a study of PD-1 blockade in classical Hodgkin lymphoma. Relapses following autologous stem cell transplantation were seen in all patients, with brentuximab vedotin exposure varying. Looked up from germline, CDR1 is MNHNY and CDR2 is SVGAGI (reference sequence). Germline trimming cut 6 bases from V and 5 bases from J; bases unmatched to any gene: 10. CDR3 size: 15 residues. Data came from immunoSEQ multiplex PCR; TCRdb stores just in-frame clones and leaves some out. The sample contains more than 90,000 clones, around 89% of which appear only once. The gene calls are TRBV6-6 and TRBJ2-1; TRBD1 agrees at 7 bases. Specimen: peripheral blood mononuclear cells (PBMCs), collected before the second cycle of nivolumab. The receptor's source is a human donor with classical Hodgkin lymphoma. In nucleotides, the CDR3 is TGTGCCAGCAGGGACAGGCTCGGGGCGAACAATGAGCAGTTCTTC. This codes for CASRDRLGANNEQFF.